Below, 30 T cell receptor beta chains from the same sample are listed, as sequenced in a study of cytotoxic CD8 clonotypes in ibrutinib-treated CLL. Data came from immunoSEQ multiplex PCR; TCRdb stores just in-frame clones and leaves some out. This repertoire shows roughly 180,000 clones, about 80% found once; its top ten account for 4.6%. Sample: PBMCs, taken after 24 months of ibrutinib treatment. Receptor source: a human donor with chronic lymphocytic leukemia.

The V call is TRBV4-3, the J call TRBJ2-3, with D unclear. The CDR3 has 17 residues. Per the germline V gene, CDR1 is LGHNA and CDR2 is YSLEER. V was pared by 0 bases and J by 3 bases, with 16 bases between. In DNA, the CDR3 is TGCGCCAGCAGCCAAGAGGCCTCCCCCTCGGCGACAGATACGCAGTATTTT. Amino acids: CASSQEASPSATDTQYF.

The chain has TRBV6-5 and TRBJ1-5; D unresolved. CDR3 length equals 15 residues. The V gene lost 2 bases and the J gene lost 4 bases, with 12 bases spanning the gap. In germline, CDR1 is MNHEY, CDR2 SVGAGI. The CDR3 region is CASSYGQGGNQPQHF. The CDR3 nucleotides are TGTGCCAGCAGTTACGGGCAAGGAGGGAATCAGCCCCAGCATTTT.

The gene calls are TRBV28 and TRBJ1-1; no reliable D call. The CDR3 spans 14 residues. The V gene's germline CDR1 is MDHEN and CDR2 SYDVKM. The V end was cut by 10 bases, the J end by 0 bases, with 15 bases between. The CDR3 here is CATKSLNLNTEAFF. For the CDR3, the DNA is TGTGCCACCAAATCACTGAATTTGAACACTGAAGCTTTCTTT.

The rearrangement links TRBV7-3 to TRBJ1-2; 10 bases map to TRBD1. The junction had 2 bases not matched to a gene; V was cut back by 3 bases and J by 1 base. Looked up from germline, CDR1 is SGHTA and CDR2 is FQGTGA. The CDR3 contains 15 residues. CDR3 DNA sequence: TGTGCCAGCAGCTTCAGGACAGGGGGTAACTATGGCTACACCTTC. The encoded protein is CASSFRTGGNYGYTF.

The CDR3 DNA is TGTGCCAGCATTGGTGACTTGCGGAGCGAGCAGTACTTC. As protein: CASIGDLRSEQYF. This chain links TRBV6-1 with TRBJ2-7; D gene uncertain. The germline V gene has CDR1 MNHNS and CDR2 SASEGT. CDR3 length: 13 residues. V was trimmed by 7 bases and J by 6 bases, leaving 16 bases between them.

The V call is TRBV9, the J call TRBJ2-1, with D maybe TRBD2 (5 bases). CDR1 is SGDLS and CDR2 is YYNGEE in the germline V gene. V lost 0 bases to trimming and J lost 4 bases, with 11 bases between them. CDR3 size: 15 residues. The CDR3 is CASSVAAAAYNEQFF. The CDR3 bases are TGTGCCAGCAGCGTAGCCGCAGCGGCTTACAATGAGCAGTTCTTC.

This clone turned up a few times. The gene calls are TRBV14 and TRBJ2-7; no firm D call. The length of the CDR3 is 13 residues. The V end lost 4 bases, the J end lost 1 base, and 8 bases lay between the germline ends. CDR1 is SGHDN and CDR2 is FVKESK in the germline V gene. For the CDR3, the DNA is TGTGCCAGCAGCCCACGGGCTTCCTACGAGCAGTACTTC. This encodes CASSPRASYEQYF.

This clone was observed a handful of times. This chain links TRBV6-1 with TRBJ2-2; 13 nucleotides line up with TRBD2. The ends lost 4 bases at V and 8 bases at J; junction bases unmatched: 10. Germline CDR1 MNHNS, CDR2 SASEGT. The CDR3 spans 17 residues. CDR3 nucleotide sequence: TGTGCCAGCAGTGTCCCGACCGGGACTAGCGGGGATGGGGAGCTGTTTTTT. Translated, it gives CASSVPTGTSGDGELFF.

V gene TRBV5-8 combines with J gene TRBJ1-1; D remains unclear. The ends were cut back, 6 bases at V and 0 bases at J, with 9 bases in the middle. The CDR3 is made up of 13 amino acids. Germline assignment: CDR1 SGHTS and CDR2 YDEGEE. CDR3 amino acids: CASTPQMNTEAFF. CDR3 nucleotide sequence: TGTGCCAGCACACCGCAAATGAACACTGAAGCTTTCTTT.

The genes are TRBV11-2 and TRBJ1-2; D gene ambiguous. V lost 4 bases, J lost 8 bases, and 20 bases lay in between. The CDR3 has 15 residues. CDR1 is SGHAT, CDR2 FQNNGV, per germline. This CDR3 is CASSWETSDPRGYTF. DNA for the CDR3: TGTGCCAGCAGCTGGGAAACGTCAGACCCGAGGGGCTACACCTTC.

V usage is TRBV2 and J usage is TRBJ1-2; 8 nucleotides match TRBD1. After removal of 7 bases from V and 0 bases from J, the junction contained 4 bases not matched to a gene. CDR3 size: 14 residues. Germline assignment: CDR1 SNHLY and CDR2 FYNNEI. The CDR3 loop is CASKGQATNYGYTF. The CDR3 nucleotides are TGTGCCAGCAAGGGACAGGCCACTAACTATGGCTACACCTTC.

This chain uses TRBV10-3 with TRBJ2-7, with a weak D call TRBD2 (6 bases). Between the trimmed V and J ends, which lost 6 bases and 5 bases, there was a span of 14 bases. Looked up from germline, CDR1 is ENHRY and CDR2 is SYGVKD. The CDR3 runs 13 residues. This chain's CDR3 is CAISGDWIDEQYF. The CDR3 nucleotides are TGTGCCATCAGCGGGGACTGGATTGACGAGCAGTACTTC.

The V call is TRBV6-1, the J call TRBJ1-3; 10 bases are a match to TRBD1. The germline CDR1 and CDR2 sequences are MNHNS and SASEGT. J lost 2 bases, V lost 4 bases, and 2 bases had no gene match. The CDR3 covers 15 residues. In DNA form, the CDR3 reads TGTGCCAGCAGTGTGGGGACAGGGGCTGGAAACACCATATATTTT. It encodes CASSVGTGAGNTIYF.

V gene TRBV7-2 combines with J gene TRBJ1-4; perhaps TRBD1 as D (5 bases). The ends were cut back, 5 bases at V and 4 bases at J, with 20 bases in the middle. CDR1 SGHTA and CDR2 FQGNSA come from the germline V gene. The CDR3 extends over 17 amino acids. The CDR3: CASSPGSWDPINEKLFF. The CDR3 nucleotides read TGTGCCAGCAGCCCAGGCTCTTGGGACCCGATTAATGAAAAACTGTTTTTT.

The chain carries TRBV30 and TRBJ1-3, with TRBD1 identical over 7 bases. In germline, CDR1 is GTSNPN, CDR2 SVGIG (reference sequence). The CDR3 consists of 13 residues. The ends lost 6 bases at V and 4 bases at J; junction bases unmatched: 6. As DNA, the CDR3 is TGTGCCTGCAGGACAGGCGGAGGAAACACCATATATTTT. It is translated as CACRTGGGNTIYF.

The V gene is TRBV6-6, the J gene TRBJ2-5; maybe TRBD2 (6 bases). CDR3 length: 13 amino acids. Between the trimmed V and J ends, which lost 5 bases and 0 bases, there was a span of 7 bases. The germline gives CDR1 MNHNY, CDR2 SVGAGI (reference sequence). The DNA of the CDR3 is TGTGCCAGCAGTCGGGGGAACCAAGAGACCCAGTACTTC. As protein: CASSRGNQETQYF.

In this sample, this clone turned up once. This chain joins TRBV28 and TRBJ2-2; D is uncertain. Deletions cut 4 bases from V and 0 bases from J, with 6 bases between. The CDR3 loop spans 14 amino acids. Germline CDR1 is MDHEN and CDR2 is SYDVKM. CDR3 sequence reads: CASSYGANTGELFF. The DNA for the CDR3 is TGTGCCAGCAGTTATGGGGCGAACACCGGGGAGCTGTTTTTT.

This clone was detected only once. The chain uses TRBV18 and TRBJ1-1; D remains ambiguous. Germline loops: CDR1 KGHSH, CDR2 LQKENI. The CDR3 spans 15 residues. Trimming took off 5 bases at V and 1 base at J, with 14 bases between the two ends. CDR3 sequence: CASSSSEVPNTEAFF. The CDR3 DNA reads as TGTGCCAGCTCATCGTCCGAGGTACCGAACACTGAAGCTTTCTTT.

V usage is TRBV5-1 and J usage is TRBJ2-1, with 7 bases fitting TRBD2. V was clipped by 4 bases and J by 2 bases; unmatched bases: 9. The CDR3 covers 16 residues. Germline CDR1 reads SGHRS; CDR2 reads YFSETQ. CDR3 DNA: TGCGCCAGCAGCCCCCATGGCGGGAGCCCCTACAATGAGCAGTTCTTC. This codes for CASSPHGGSPYNEQFF. The full variable domain, completed using reference TRBV5-1 and TRBJ2-1, is KAGVTQTPRYLIKTRGQQVTLSCSPISGHRSVSWYQQTPGQGLQFLFEYFSETQRNKGNFPGRFSGRQFSNSRSEMNVSTLELGDSALYLCASSPHGGSPYNEQFFGPGTRLTVL.

This clone was counted once. The rearrangement joins TRBV6-1 to TRBJ2-2; 10 positions agree with TRBD2. This CDR3 comprises 15 residues. V was clipped by 8 bases and J by 4 bases; unmatched bases: 7. Germline loops: CDR1 MNHNS, CDR2 SASEGT. In DNA form, the CDR3 reads TGTGCCAGCGTACTTAGCGGGGGGTCCACCGGGGAGCTGTTTTTT. Residues: CASVLSGGSTGELFF.

The chain combines TRBV7-9 with TRBJ1-4; TRBD1 matches at 9 bases. The CDR3 spans 14 residues. Germline CDR1 is SEHNR and CDR2 is FQNEAQ (reference sequence). Trimming cost V 5 bases and J 6 bases; bases outside gene matches: 4. The CDR3 region has the DNA TGTGCCAGCAGCGCGGGACAGGGCTATGAAAAACTGTTTTTT. It specifies CASSAGQGYEKLFF.

This clone has more than one count but fewer than ten. This chain connects TRBV21-1 to TRBJ1-5; the table names TRBD1, a call not compared with the DNA. TRBV21-1 is noted as a pseudogene. The CDR3 runs to 14 residues. CDR3 region: CASPQGDNYQPQHF. DNA for the CDR3: TGTGCCAGCCCCCAGGGGGACAATTATCAGCCCCAGCATTTT.

The V gene is TRBV11-2, the J gene TRBJ1-1; TRBD1 agrees at 9 bases. Germline-derived CDR1 and CDR2 are SGHAT and FQNNGV. CDR3 length: 16 amino acids. V lost 5 bases and J lost 1; bases outside the gene matches: 8. Here the CDR3 reads CASSRDRGNWNTEAFF. CDR3 nucleotide sequence: TGTGCCAGCAGCCGTGACAGGGGGAACTGGAACACTGAAGCTTTCTTT.

The gene calls are TRBV6-1 and TRBJ1-2, with 10 bases lining up with TRBD1. The germline V gene has CDR1 MNHNS and CDR2 SASEGT. The CDR3 contains 16 residues. Germline trimming cut 1 base from V and 3 bases from J; bases unmatched to any gene: 5. In nucleotides, the CDR3 is TGTGCCAGCAGTGAAGGGGGACAGGGGTTCGACTATGGCTACACCTTC. It translates to CASSEGGQGFDYGYTF.

The CDR3, as DNA: TGTGCCAGCAGCTCACCACCGGGAGCCGGGCCAGATACGCAGTATTTT. The encoded protein is CASSSPPGAGPDTQYF. The chain links TRBV7-3 to TRBJ2-3; maybe TRBD2 (6 bases). The CDR3 sequence is 16 residues long. V dropped 4 bases and J dropped 4 bases, with 18 bases sitting between them. The V gene's germline CDR1 is SGHTA and CDR2 FQGTGA.

The V gene is TRBV9, the J gene TRBJ2-3; possible D gene TRBD1, 6 bases. There are 14 residues in the CDR3. The V gene's germline CDR1 is SGDLS and CDR2 YYNGEE. V was shortened by 3 bases and J by 4 bases, with 12 bases between the two germline ends. Here the CDR3 DNA reads TGTGCCAGCAGCGCCACAGGGTGGTCAGATACGCAGTATTTT. Its protein is CASSATGWSDTQYF.

The J gene is TRBJ1-3, the V gene TRBV4-3, with D unresolved. Germline CDR1 LGHNA, CDR2 YSLEER. The CDR3 spans 16 residues. V lost 4 bases to trimming and J lost 4 bases, with 17 bases between them. For the CDR3, the DNA is TGCGCCAGCAGCCCCACATGGGCTGGGTCCGGAAACACCATATATTTT. It yields the protein CASSPTWAGSGNTIYF.

Notes on this clone: The sample holds other DNA sequences that translate to the same CDR3. The chain carries TRBV27 and TRBJ2-5; D remains ambiguous. CDR1 MNHEY and CDR2 SMNVEV come from the germline V gene (reference sequence). V lost 3 bases and J lost 4, with 6 bases in between. The CDR3 extends over 12 amino acids. DNA for the CDR3: TGTGCCAGCAGTTTCGGTGGAGAGACCCAGTACTTC. Translation: CASSFGGETQYF.

The rearrangement joins TRBV5-1 to TRBJ2-2; 12 bases agree with TRBD2. With V trimmed by 1 base and J by 2 bases, 15 bases remained unmatched. Germline CDR1 reads SGHRS; CDR2 reads YFSETQ. The CDR3 length is 21 residues. DNA of the CDR3: TGCGCCAGCAGCTTGCCCCTAGCGGGGGGGCCTCCGATCATAAACACCGGGGAGCTGTTTTTT. It specifies CASSLPLAGGPPIINTGELFF. The entire variable domain, with the rest obtained from reference TRBV5-1 and TRBJ2-2, is as follows: KAGVTQTPRYLIKTRGQQVTLSCSPISGHRSVSWYQQTPGQGLQFLFEYFSETQRNKGNFPGRFSGRQFSNSRSEMNVSTLELGDSALYLCASSLPLAGGPPIINTGELFFGEGSRLTVL.

This clone has just one count. The chain combines TRBV4-1 with TRBJ2-5, with TRBD1 matching over 7 bases. This CDR3 has 15 residues. The junction had 10 bases not matched to a gene; V was cut back by 5 bases and J by 4 bases. Germline V CDR1 and CDR2: MGHRA, YSYEKL. The CDR3 loop is CASSSGQSLRETQYF. Here the CDR3 DNA reads TGCGCCAGCAGCTCGGGACAGTCCCTGAGAGAGACCCAGTACTTC.